This section outlines one T cell receptor beta chain sequence together with its context. The source of the sample is a study of blood T cell repertoires in COVID-19. The CDR3 has 15 residues. Germline trimming cut 7 bases from V and 5 bases from J; bases unmatched to any gene: 6. The germline gives CDR1 MDHEN, CDR2 SYDVKM. TCRdb's copy holds only in-frame clones and misses some; the assay was immunoSEQ multiplex PCR. The sample has 200,000 to 250,000 clones, around 90% seen once. This TCR came from a woman between 45 and 65 years old who had recovered from COVID-19. The rearrangement uses TRBV28 and TRBJ2-5; 14 bases align to TRBD2. The sample consisted of PBMCs or T cells enriched from blood (not recorded which). In DNA form, the CDR3 reads TGTGCCAGCACCCCGGGACTAGCGGGAGTCGAGACCCAGTACTTC. As protein: CASTPGLAGVETQYF.